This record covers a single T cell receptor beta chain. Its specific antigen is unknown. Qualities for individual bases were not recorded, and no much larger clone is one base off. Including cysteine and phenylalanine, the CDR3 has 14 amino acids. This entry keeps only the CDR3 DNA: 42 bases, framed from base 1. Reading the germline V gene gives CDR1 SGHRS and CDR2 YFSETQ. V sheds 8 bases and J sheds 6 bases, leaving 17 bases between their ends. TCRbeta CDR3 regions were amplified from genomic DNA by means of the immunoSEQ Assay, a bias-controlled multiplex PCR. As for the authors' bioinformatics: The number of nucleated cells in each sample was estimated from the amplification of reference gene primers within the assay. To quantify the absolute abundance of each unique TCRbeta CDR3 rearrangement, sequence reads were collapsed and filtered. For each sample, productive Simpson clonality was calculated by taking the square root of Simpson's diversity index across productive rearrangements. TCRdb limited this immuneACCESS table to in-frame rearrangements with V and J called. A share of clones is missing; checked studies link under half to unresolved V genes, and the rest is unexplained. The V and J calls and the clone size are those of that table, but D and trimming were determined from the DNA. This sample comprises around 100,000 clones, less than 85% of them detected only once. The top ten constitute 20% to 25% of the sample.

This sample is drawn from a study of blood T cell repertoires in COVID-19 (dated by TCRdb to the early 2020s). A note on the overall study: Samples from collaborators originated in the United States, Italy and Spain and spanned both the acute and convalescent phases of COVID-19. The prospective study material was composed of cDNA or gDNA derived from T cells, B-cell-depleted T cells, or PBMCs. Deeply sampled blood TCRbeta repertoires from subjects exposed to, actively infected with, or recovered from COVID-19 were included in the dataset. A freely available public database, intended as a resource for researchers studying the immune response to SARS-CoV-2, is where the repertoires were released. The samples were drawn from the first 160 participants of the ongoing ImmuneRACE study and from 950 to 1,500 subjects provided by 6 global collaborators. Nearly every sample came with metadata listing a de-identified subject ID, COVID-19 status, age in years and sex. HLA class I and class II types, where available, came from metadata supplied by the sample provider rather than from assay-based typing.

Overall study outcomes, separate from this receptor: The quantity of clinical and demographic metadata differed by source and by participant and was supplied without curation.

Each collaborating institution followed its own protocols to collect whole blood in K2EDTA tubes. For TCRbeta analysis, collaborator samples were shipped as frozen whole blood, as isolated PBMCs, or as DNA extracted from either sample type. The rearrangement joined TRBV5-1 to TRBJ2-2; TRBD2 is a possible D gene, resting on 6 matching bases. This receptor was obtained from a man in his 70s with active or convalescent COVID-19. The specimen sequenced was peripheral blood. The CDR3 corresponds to CASTRDSTPGELFF. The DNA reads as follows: TGCGCCAGTACCCGGGACTCTACACCCGGGGAGCTGTTTTTT.